A selection of T cell receptor beta chains follows, all from one sample in a study of OX40 agonist ivuxolimab in advanced cancers. Generated by immunoSEQ multiplex PCR, the TCRdb table keeps only in-frame clones and is missing some. Of 45,000 to 50,000 clones listed, approximately 90% were seen once; the top ten hold roughly a fifth. The sequencing here drew on CD4+ or CD8+ T cells sorted from blood, taken in a trial of the OX40 agonist ivuxolimab. The receptors stem from an adult with an advanced solid tumor such as melanoma, head and neck, liver or kidney cancer. Both conserved end residues are part of each CDR3. The D gene is left open where the match is weak. Clone size, where shown, is once, few, many, or a class for clones that have expanded.

>TRBV27|NA|NA|TRBJ1-1
TGTGCCACCAAGGAGAACACTGAAGCTTTCTTT
CATKENTEAFF
>TRBV7-2|NA|NA|TRBJ2-7
TGTGCCAGCAGCGAATCTTTCTCCTACGAGCAGTACTTC
CASSESFSYEQYF
>TRBV6-5|NA|NA|TRBJ2-7
TGTGCCAGCAGTTACTTAGGCACTCTCTCCTACGAGCAGTACTTC
CASSYLGTLSYEQYF
>TRBV2|NA|NA|TRBJ2-3
TGTGCCAGCAGGGCACCGGGACGGAGCACAGATACGCAGTATTTT
CASRAPGRSTDTQYF
>TRBV6-4|NA|NA|TRBJ1-1
TGTGCCAGCAAAGGTACAGGGTGGGACACTGAAGCTTTCTTT
CASKGTGWDTEAFF
>TRBV10-3|TRBD1|NA|TRBJ2-7
TGTGCCATCAGCCAGACAGGGGTGGACGAGCAGTACTTC
CAISQTGVDEQYF
>TRBV19|NA|NA|TRBJ2-7
TGTGCCAGTAGTCCAGGGTCTCCAGCCGAGCAGTACTTC
CASSPGSPAEQYF
>TRBV4-2|TRBD1|few|TRBJ1-1
TGTGCCAGCAGCCAAGGACAGGGGGTGAACACTGAAGCTTTCTTT
CASSQGQGVNTEAFF
>TRBV5-3|NA|once|TRBJ2-7
TGTGCCAGAACCCCACAGGGTCTGTCCTACGAGCAGTACTTC
CARTPQGLSYEQYF
>TRBV6-5|NA|NA|TRBJ1-2
TGTGCCAGCAGTTACGGAGACGGAAAGTATGGCTACACCTTC
CASSYGDGKYGYTF
>TRBV9|TRBD1|NA|TRBJ1-1
TGTGCCAGCAGCGCAGGGGGCAACACTGAAGCTTTCTTT
CASSAGGNTEAFF
>TRBV28|NA|NA|TRBJ1-2
TGTGCCAGCAGATTAGCTACAGGGTGGTATGGCTACACCTTC
CASRLATGWYGYTF
>TRBV5-6|TRBD1|NA|TRBJ2-7
TGTGCCAGCAGCTTGGGTAGACAGGGCAACTACGAGCAGTACTTC
CASSLGRQGNYEQYF
>TRBV5-6|NA|NA|TRBJ2-7
TGTGCCAGCAGCTTGGCCTCCCACGAGCAGTACTTC
CASSLASHEQYF
>TRBV28|NA|NA|TRBJ1-1
TGTGCCAGCAGTTTATTCAGGGAAATGAACACTGAAGCTTTCTTT
CASSLFREMNTEAFF
>TRBV14|NA|NA|TRBJ2-3
TGTGCCAGCAGCCAGTACAGCACCCCCACAGATACGCAGTATTTT
CASSQYSTPTDTQYF
>TRBV11-2|TRBD1|NA|TRBJ2-7
TGTGCCAGCAGCTTCCCCGCCGGACAGGTCGACCCCTACGAGCAGTACTTC
CASSFPAGQVDPYEQYF
>TRBV5-1|NA|NA|TRBJ1-6
TGCGCCAGCAGCTTGGAGGGCGGTAATTCACCCCTCCACTTT
CASSLEGGNSPLHF
>TRBV11-2|TRBD2|once|TRBJ2-1
TGTGCCAGCAGCCTAGCGGGGGGGCACGAGCAGTTCTTC
CASSLAGGHEQFF
>TRBV11-2|NA|NA|TRBJ2-1
TGTGCCAGCAGCTTAAGGGGGGGCATATCCTACAATGAGCAGTTCTTC
CASSLRGGISYNEQFF
>TRBV4-1|TRBD2|NA|TRBJ2-1
TGCGCCAGCAGCCAAGATGGTACTAGCGGACTGACCTACAATGAGCAGTTCTTC
CASSQDGTSGLTYNEQFF
>TRBV7-6|TRBD2|NA|TRBJ2-5
TGTGCCAGCAGCTTAGATCGACTAGCGGCAAGTCAAGAGACCCAGTACTTC
CASSLDRLAASQETQYF
>TRBV11-2|TRBD1|NA|TRBJ1-1
TGTGCCAGCAGCCTAACGACAGGGGACTATGAAGCTTTCTTT
CASSLTTGDYEAFF
>TRBV6-1|TRBD1|NA|TRBJ1-4
TGTGCCAGCGGATGGGACAGCTTAAATGAAAAACTGTTTTTT
CASGWDSLNEKLFF
>TRBV6-1|TRBD1|NA|TRBJ2-7
TGTGCCAGCAGTGCTGAAACAGGGGCCCCTAGCGAGCAGTACTTC
CASSAETGAPSEQYF
>TRBV14|NA|NA|TRBJ2-7
TGTGCCAGCAGCCACAAGCCTACGGGGTACGAGCAGTACTTC
CASSHKPTGYEQYF
>TRBV27|NA|NA|TRBJ2-5
TGTGCCAGCAGTTTATCACTACAAGAGACCCAGTACTTC
CASSLSLQETQYF